The clone carrying this T cell receptor beta chain was observed a few times. Its antigen is not identified. The CDR3 covers 15 residues. The V end lost 7 bases, the J end lost 3 bases, and 18 bases lay between the germline ends. The germline V gene has CDR1 MDHEN and CDR2 SYDVKM. These data are taken from a study of T cell responses to AZD1222 COVID-19 vaccine. Method: immunoSEQ multiplex PCR; TCRdb's copy keeps in-frame clones and lacks some. Of some 84,000 clones in the sample, around 88% are singletons; the top ten hold roughly 10%. Study-level findings and limits: The study reported that nearly half of spike-specific TCRs target unmutated variant regions. Among the donors, most were white British and more were female, and clonal diversity was possibly underestimated. Regions 160-218 and 743-854 held dominance among vaccine-associated CD4 TCRs, which spanned spike.

The TCR sequence derives from an adult who received the AZD1222 COVID-19 vaccine. V is TRBV28 and J is TRBJ1-2, with D maybe TRBD1 (5 bases). The material was peripheral blood, obtained 28 days after the second AZD1222 dose. The CDR3 here is CASTSGTWGHYGYTF. Written as DNA, the CDR3 is TGTGCCAGCACCTCTGGGACCTGGGGCCACTATGGCTACACCTTC.